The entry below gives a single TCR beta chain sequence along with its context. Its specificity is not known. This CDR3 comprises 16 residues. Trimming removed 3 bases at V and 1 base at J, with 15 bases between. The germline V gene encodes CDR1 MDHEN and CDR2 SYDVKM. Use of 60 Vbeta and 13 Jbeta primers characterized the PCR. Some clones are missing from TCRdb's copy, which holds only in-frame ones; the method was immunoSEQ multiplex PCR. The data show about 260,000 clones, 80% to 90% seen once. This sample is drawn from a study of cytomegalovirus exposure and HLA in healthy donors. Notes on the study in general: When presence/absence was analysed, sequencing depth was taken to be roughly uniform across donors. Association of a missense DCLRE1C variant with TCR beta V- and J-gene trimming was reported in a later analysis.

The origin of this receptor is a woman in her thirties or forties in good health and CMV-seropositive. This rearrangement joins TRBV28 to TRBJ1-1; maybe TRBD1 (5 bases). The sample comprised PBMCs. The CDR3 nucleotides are TGTGCCAGCAGTTTGGACATAGCCACTTCGAACACTGAAGCTTTCTTT. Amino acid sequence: CASSLDIATSNTEAFF.